Each of the 32 T cell receptor beta chains below was sequenced from the same sample in a study of blood T cell repertoires in COVID-19. Only in-frame clones appear in the TCRdb table, and some are missing; sequencing was by immunoSEQ multiplex PCR. Seen here are roughly 200,000 clones, less than 80% observed once, and the top ten hold approximately 15%. Sequenced material: peripheral blood. The source of these receptors is a man in his forties or fifties who had recovered from COVID-19.

This clone is a singleton in its sample. This sequence joins TRBV6-2 or TRBV6-3 and TRBJ2-7; 7 bases are shared with TRBD1. Trimming cost V 5 bases and J 3 bases; bases outside gene matches: 7. CDR1 MNHEY and CDR2 SVGEGT come from the germline V gene. The CDR3 is 14 residues long. CDR3 residues: CASSTSRQGYEQYF. CDR3 bases: TGTGCCAGCAGTACCTCCCGACAGGGCTACGAGCAGTACTTC.

The CDR3 reads CASRTGGGGYGYTF. CDR3 coding DNA: TGTGCCAGCAGGACTGGCGGGGGGGGCTATGGCTACACCTTC. The genes are TRBV28 and TRBJ1-2; D might be TRBD1 (5 bases). With 6 bases removed from V and 4 bases from J, the gap between germline ends came to 15 bases. The V gene's germline CDR1 is MDHEN and CDR2 SYDVKM. The CDR3 is 14 residues long.

The V gene is TRBV3-1 (or the pseudogene TRBV3-2), the J gene TRBJ1-5; a possible D gene is TRBD1 (6 bases). The CDR3 has 15 residues. V was shortened by 1 base and J by 5 bases, with 12 bases between the two germline ends. The germline V gene encodes CDR1 LGHDT and CDR2 YNNKEL (reference sequence). CDR3 residues: CASSQGGGDHQPQHF. CDR3 coding DNA: TGTGCCAGCAGCCAAGGAGGGGGGGATCATCAGCCCCAGCATTTT.

The count of this clone is one. The chain combines TRBV11-2 with TRBJ2-7, with 13 positions matching TRBD2. The CDR3 totals 15 residues. Germline CDR1 SGHAT, CDR2 FQNNGV. V dropped 5 bases and J dropped 2; count of bases not matched to a gene: 3. The CDR3 here is CASSRGLAGTYEQYF. The CDR3 nucleotides read TGTGCCAGCAGCCGGGGACTAGCGGGGACCTACGAGCAGTACTTC.

The rearrangement joins TRBV30 to TRBJ2-1; D is uncertain. The CDR3 runs 16 residues. Germline V gives CDR1 GTSNPN, CDR2 SVGIG (reference sequence). V lost 4 bases and J lost 0, with 16 bases in between. CDR3 residues: CAWNQLPMSSYNEQFF. The CDR3 DNA follows: TGTGCCTGGAACCAATTACCAATGAGCTCCTACAATGAGCAGTTCTTC.

This clone appeared a few times. The J gene is TRBJ1-1, the V gene TRBV11-2; D ambiguous. Germline V gives CDR1 SGHAT, CDR2 FQNNGV. V lost 0 bases and J 6 bases, leaving 8 bases between the germline ends. The CDR3 sequence is 13 residues long. CDR3 DNA: TGTGCCAGCAGCTTAGAGGAGAGCGCTGAAGCTTTCTTT. Translating it yields CASSLEESAEAFF. The full variable domain, rest sourced from reference TRBV11-2 and TRBJ1-1, is EAGVAQSPRYKIIEKRQSVAFWCNPISGHATLYWYQQILGQGPKLLIQFQNNGVVDDSQLPKDRFSAERLKGVDSTLKIQPAKLEDSAVYLCASSLEESAEAFFGQGTRLTVV.

This clone was picked up one time. The CDR3 sequence: CASSHRDRGVGSYNEQFF. DNA of the CDR3: TGCGCCAGCAGCCATCGGGACAGGGGGGTCGGCTCCTACAATGAGCAGTTCTTC. This sequence joins TRBV4-1 and TRBJ2-1; 11 bases align to TRBD1. The V segment lost 3 bases and the J segment 0 bases; nucleotides outside the gene matches: 7. In germline, CDR1 is MGHRA, CDR2 YSYEKL. This CDR3 comprises 18 residues.

The rearrangement joins TRBV28 to TRBJ2-5; D is uncertain. Trimming left V 5 bases short and J 2 bases short, with 12 bases between. The CDR3 contains 14 residues. Looked up from germline, CDR1 is MDHEN and CDR2 is SYDVKM. The CDR3 sequence: CASSEALAQETQYF. The CDR3 DNA is TGTGCCAGCAGTGAGGCCCTCGCACAAGAGACCCAGTACTTC.

This clone was seen a single time. This sequence joins TRBV24-1 and TRBJ2-1, with a tentative D call TRBD1 (5 bases). V was shortened by 12 bases and J by 11 bases, with 22 bases between the two germline ends. Looked up from germline, CDR1 is KGHDR and CDR2 is SFDVKD. The CDR3 extends over 13 amino acids. The CDR3 nucleotides read TGTGCCTCTGCCGGACAATCGCCACTCCAGCAGTTCTTC. Its translation: CASAGQSPLQQFF.

The chain is built from TRBV27 and TRBJ1-2; no firm D call. Trimming cost V 6 bases and J 8 bases, with 10 bases left between them. CDR1 is MNHEY and CDR2 is SMNVEV in the germline V gene (reference sequence). This CDR3 is built from 11 residues. CDR3 nucleotide sequence: TGTGCCAGCAGGACTGATGGAGGCTACACCTTC. It translates to CASRTDGGYTF.

The chain combines TRBV28 with TRBJ2-1; 9 nucleotides match TRBD1. The CDR3 extends over 16 amino acids. Trimming took 5 bases from V and 5 from J; bases not matched to a gene: 10. CDR1 is MDHEN, CDR2 SYDVKM, per germline. The CDR3, as DNA: TGTGCCAGCAGTCCGAGGGGGACAGGGTCCGACAATGAGCAGTTCTTC. This encodes CASSPRGTGSDNEQFF.

J is TRBJ2-1 and V is TRBV7-8; 11 nucleotides agree with TRBD2. CDR1 is SGHVS and CDR2 is FQNEAQ in the germline V gene. CDR3 size: 15 residues. Trimming cost V 3 bases and J 6 bases; bases outside gene matches: 4. In DNA form, the CDR3 reads TGTGCCAGCAGCTTGGGACTAGCGGAAATCAATGAGCAGTTCTTC. This translates into CASSLGLAEINEQFF.

The chain recombines TRBV9 with TRBJ1-3, with no clear D. This CDR3 spans 17 amino acids. Germline CDR1 and CDR2: SGDLS and YYNGEE. Trimming shortened V by 0 bases and J by 0 bases, and 13 bases separated the two germline ends. CDR3 DNA sequence: TGTGCCAGCAGCGTAGACCCAGGCATAAACTCTGGAAACACCATATATTTT. Its protein is CASSVDPGINSGNTIYF. The full variable domain, its missing parts supplied by reference TRBV9 and TRBJ1-3, is DSGVTQTPKHLITATGQRVTLRCSPRSGDLSVYWYQQSLDQGLQFLIQYYNGEERAKGNILERFSAQQFPDLHSELNLSSLELGDSALYFCASSVDPGINSGNTIYFGEGSWLTVV.

V is TRBV13 and J is TRBJ2-7, with D hard to call. This CDR3 is built from 14 residues. V was clipped by 2 bases and J by 1 base, with 9 bases between them. Germline CDR1 PRHDT, CDR2 FYEKMQ (reference sequence). The CDR3 reads CASSLYSQSYEQYF. DNA for the CDR3: TGTGCCAGCAGCTTATACAGCCAATCCTACGAGCAGTACTTC.

V is TRBV11-3 and J is TRBJ2-5; maybe TRBD1 (5 bases). V lost 1 base and J lost 0, with 9 bases in between. The germline V gene has CDR1 SGHNT and CDR2 YENEEA. CDR3 length equals 15 residues. The DNA for the CDR3 is TGTGCCAGCAGCTTAGCCCAGGGATACCAAGAGACCCAGTACTTC. This encodes CASSLAQGYQETQYF.

V and J are TRBV6-5 and TRBJ1-1, with TRBD1 as a possible D gene (6 bases). The V gene's germline CDR1 is MNHEY and CDR2 SVGAGI. CDR3 length equals 14 residues. Trimming removed 7 bases from V and 5 bases from J, with 17 bases in between. CDR3 region: CASIIQGLFTEAFF. As DNA, the CDR3 is TGTGCCAGCATTATCCAGGGGCTGTTTACTGAAGCTTTCTTT.

This clone was detected only a few times. This chain connects TRBV11-2 to TRBJ2-2; TRBD2 matches at 13 bases. Per the germline V gene, CDR1 is SGHAT and CDR2 is FQNNGV. After removal of 6 bases from V and 7 bases from J, the junction contained 11 bases not matched to a gene. The CDR3 has 17 amino acids. CDR3: CASRRPGLAGIFGELFF. For the CDR3, the DNA is TGTGCCAGCAGACGCCCGGGACTAGCGGGAATTTTCGGGGAGCTGTTTTTT.

The rearrangement links TRBV7-2 to TRBJ2-2; 11 positions agree with TRBD2. The CDR3 runs 16 residues. CDR1 and CDR2 from the germline V gene are SGHTA and FQGNSA. The V and J ends lost 5 bases and 6 bases, in that order; junction bases with no gene match: 8. CDR3 bases: TGTGCCAGCAGCCTGCTAGCGGGAGGTGGGTCCGGGGAGCTGTTTTTT. Translation: CASSLLAGGGSGELFF.

This clone has just one count. The chain employs TRBV27 and TRBJ1-6; no firm D call. CDR3 length equals 16 residues. CDR1 is MNHEY, CDR2 SMNVEV, per germline (reference sequence). The V end was cut by 1 base, the J end by 6 bases, with 13 bases between. This chain's CDR3 is CASSLFSPGSNSPLHF. The CDR3 DNA reads as TGTGCCAGCAGTTTATTCTCACCGGGGTCTAATTCACCCCTCCACTTT.

The rearrangement links TRBV6-2 or TRBV6-3 to TRBJ1-2; D is undetermined. Germline CDR1 reads MNHEY; CDR2 reads SVGEGT. CDR3 length equals 14 residues. The V end was cut by 4 bases, the J end by 7 bases, with 16 bases between. The CDR3, as DNA: TGTGCCAGCAGTTTTTTTGTACAGTCGTCTGGCTACACCTTC. Translated: CASSFFVQSSGYTF.

This clone came up once. The chain joins TRBV14 to TRBJ2-7; perhaps TRBD2 as D (6 bases). V gave up 3 bases and J gave up 0 bases, with 9 bases separating them. The V gene's germline CDR1 is SGHDN and CDR2 FVKESK. CDR3 length: 14 amino acids. CDR3 residues: CASSQQGGSYEQYF. The CDR3, as DNA: TGTGCCAGCAGCCAGCAGGGAGGCTCCTACGAGCAGTACTTC.

The chain combines TRBV3-1 (or the pseudogene TRBV3-2) with TRBJ2-7; TRBD1 matches at 7 bases. V was clipped by 5 bases and J by 5 bases; unmatched bases: 12. This CDR3 comprises 15 residues. Looked up from germline, CDR1 is LGHDT and CDR2 is YNNKEL (reference sequence). CDR3 DNA: TGTGCCAGCAGCTCACCCACGGACAGGTCCCACGAGCAGTACTTC. Protein sequence: CASSSPTDRSHEQYF.

The chain links TRBV7-6 to TRBJ2-7, with D possibly matching TRBD2 (5 bases). The germline V gene has CDR1 SGHVS and CDR2 FNYEAQ. CDR3 length: 14 amino acids. Trimming removed 5 bases from V and 4 bases from J, with 15 bases in between. In nucleotides, the CDR3 is TGTGCCAGCAGCCCACCGGGAACTTTGTACGAGCAGTACTTC. Translated, it gives CASSPPGTLYEQYF.

V usage is TRBV6-4 and J usage is TRBJ2-1, with D perhaps matching TRBD2 (6 bases). The CDR3 has 13 residues. From germline, CDR1 is MRHNA and CDR2 SNTAGT. V shed 3 bases and J shed 9 bases, with 12 bases lying between them. The chain's CDR3 is CASSEDWRGEQFF. The CDR3 nucleotides are TGTGCCAGCAGTGAAGACTGGAGGGGTGAGCAGTTCTTC.

The chain employs TRBV5-5 and TRBJ1-5, with 9 bases fitting TRBD1. Trimming at V came to 4 bases and at J to 5 bases, leaving 7 bases not matched to a gene. Germline assignment: CDR1 SGHKS and CDR2 YYEKEE (reference sequence). The CDR3 runs 15 residues. The CDR3 region is CASSRTGVGDQPQHF. Written as DNA, the CDR3 is TGTGCCAGCAGCCGGACAGGGGTGGGCGATCAGCCCCAGCATTTT. The full variable domain, in which reference TRBV5-5 and TRBJ1-5 provide the parts outside the CDR3, is DAGVTQSPTHLIKTRGQQVTLRCSPISGHKSVSWYQQVLGQGPQFIFQYYEKEERGRGNFPDRFSARQFPNYSSELNVNALLLGDSALYLCASSRTGVGDQPQHFGDGTRLSIL.

This chain joins TRBV27 and TRBJ1-4, with 7 nucleotides matching TRBD1. Trimming removed 4 bases from V and 3 bases from J; junction bases left unmatched: 2. This CDR3 contains 14 residues. Germline V CDR1 and CDR2: MNHEY, SMNVEV (reference sequence). The CDR3 loop reads CASSSGTANEKLFF. The CDR3 nucleotides are TGTGCCAGCAGTTCCGGGACAGCTAATGAAAAACTGTTTTTT.

The chain couples TRBV7-2 to TRBJ2-1; D is possibly TRBD2 (9 bases). The CDR3 is 16 residues long. Per germline, CDR1 SGHTA and CDR2 FQGNSA. V was trimmed by 5 bases and J by 4 bases, leaving 18 bases between them. CDR3 protein: CASSQGASGVYNEQFF. The CDR3 nucleotides read TGTGCCAGCAGCCAGGGGGCTAGCGGGGTTTACAATGAGCAGTTCTTC.

In this sample, this clone turned up once. The rearrangement uses TRBV28 and TRBJ2-1; D is unclear. This CDR3 has 14 amino acids. Germline V CDR1 and CDR2: MDHEN, SYDVKM. The V end was cut by 5 bases, the J end by 0 bases, with 8 bases between. CDR3 nucleotides: TGTGCCAGCAGTAGAACTGGCTCCTACAATGAGCAGTTCTTC. It is translated as CASSRTGSYNEQFF.

The chain carries TRBV7-2 and TRBJ2-7; 9 positions match TRBD1. Losses at the gene ends were 3 bases for V and 3 bases for J; bases not matched to a gene: 3. This CDR3 is 14 amino acids long. Germline V gene data show CDR1 as SGHTA and CDR2 as FQGNSA. As DNA, the CDR3 is TGTGCCAGCAGCTTCCGGGACAGGGACTACGAGCAGTACTTC. This gives the protein CASSFRDRDYEQYF.

The rearrangement joins TRBV19 to TRBJ2-7; no clear D. The germline V gene has CDR1 LNHDA and CDR2 SQIVND (reference sequence). V lost 3 bases and J 3 bases, leaving 9 bases between the germline ends. The CDR3 covers 13 residues. This CDR3 is CASSIALYYEQYF. CDR3 bases: TGTGCCAGTAGTATTGCACTGTACTACGAGCAGTACTTC.

J is TRBJ2-7 and V is TRBV30, with TRBD2 matching over 7 bases. This CDR3 is built from 16 residues. Per the germline V gene, CDR1 is GTSNPN and CDR2 is SVGIG (reference sequence). V was pared by 0 bases and J by 4 bases, with 12 bases of the junction left unmatched. The CDR3 region has the DNA TGTGCCTGGAGTGTACTGGGGACGAGGGGAGGGTACGAGCAGTACTTC. This encodes CAWSVLGTRGGYEQYF.

The chain recombines TRBV29-1 with TRBJ1-1; D is unclear. Per germline, CDR1 SQVTM and CDR2 ANQGSEA. This CDR3 spans 12 amino acids. Trimming took 7 bases from V and 11 from J, leaving 20 bases between them. CDR3 nucleotide sequence: TGCAGCGCTCAGCACGGGGAACCCGAGGCTTTCTTT. Its translation is CSAQHGEPEAFF.